The T cell receptor beta chain under discussion was sequenced for a study of blood T cell repertoires in COVID-19 (dated by TCRdb to 2018 to 2020). Some background on the complete study: Collaborator samples came from the United States, Italy and Spain and covered acute and convalescent phases of COVID-19. The prospective study material was composed of cDNA or gDNA derived from T cells, B-cell-depleted T cells, or PBMCs. Deeply sampled blood TCRbeta repertoires from subjects exposed to, actively infected with, or recovered from COVID-19 were included in the dataset. The repertoires were made available in a free public database intended to serve as a resource for research on the immune response to SARS-CoV-2. The samples were drawn from two sources: the first 160 participants of the ongoing ImmuneRACE study, and fewer than 1,500 subjects contributed by 6 global collaborators. Sample metadata almost always included a de-identified subject ID, COVID-19 status, age in years and sex. Where available, HLA class I and class II types were taken from metadata supplied by the sample provider and were not determined by assay-based typing.

TCRbeta CDR3 regions were amplified from genomic DNA by means of the immunoSEQ Assay, a bias-controlled multiplex PCR. For the original study's pipeline: Nucleated cell counts per sample were estimated from amplification of reference gene primers within the assay. To quantify the absolute abundance of each unique TCRbeta CDR3 rearrangement, sequence reads were collapsed and filtered. For each sample, productive Simpson clonality was calculated by taking the square root of Simpson's diversity index across productive rearrangements. TCRdb obtained this table from immuneACCESS and retained in-frame rearrangements with V and J assigned. These tables miss some clones; where compared with another copy, unresolved V genes account for less than half of the shortfall, and the remainder is unexplained. The V and J calls and clone size were taken over from that table, and D and trimming were inferred from the DNA. The sample table holds 150,000 to 180,000 clones, of which 75% to 80% were seen once. Around 1.7% of the sample lies in the top ten.

Overall study outcomes, separate from this receptor: The amount of clinical and demographic metadata varied by source and participant and was provided uncurated.

Each collaborating institution followed its own protocols to collect whole blood in K2EDTA tubes. Collaborator samples were shipped for TCRbeta analysis as frozen whole blood, isolated PBMCs, or DNA extracted from either sample type. This clone was counted a single time. Its antigen specificity is not known. Base-call qualities are not available, and no considerably larger clone is one nucleotide away. V ends up 0 bases short and J 7 bases short, with an unmatched junction base count of 9. From the cysteine up to the phenylalanine, the CDR3 has a length of 15 residues. Kept here is only the CDR3 DNA, which spans 45 bases and is read in frame from base 1. The germline V gene gives CDR1 as SGHRS and CDR2 as YFSETQ.

The material sequenced was peripheral blood. The chain is encoded by TRBV5-1 joined to TRBJ1-2, with TRBD1 matching 7 junction bases. The TCR sequence derives from an elderly man with acute or convalescent COVID-19. The DNA reads TGCGCCAGCAGCTTGGAACAGGGGCCCGAGTTTGGCTACACCTTC. Translated, it reads CASSLEQGPEFGYTF.